The 29 T cell receptor beta chains below all came from one sample that was sequenced in a study of blood T cell repertoires in COVID-19. TCRdb's copy holds only in-frame clones and misses some; the assay was immunoSEQ multiplex PCR. The data hold about 130,000 clones, with roughly four fifths observed a single time. The sequencing sample was made of PBMCs or T cells enriched from blood (not recorded which). All receptors derive from a man under 40 who had recovered from COVID-19.

The chain uses TRBV5-4 and TRBJ2-3; 11 bases match TRBD2. V lost 0 bases, J lost 8 bases, and 5 bases stayed unmatched. The CDR3 is 15 amino acids. Per the germline V gene, CDR1 is SGHNT and CDR2 is YYREEE (reference sequence). The CDR3 DNA sequence: TGTGCCAGCAGCTTGGGTACTAGCGGGAGAGTTACGCAGTATTTT. This gives the protein CASSLGTSGRVTQYF.

Only a few counts were recorded for this clone. The chain is built from TRBV11-3 and TRBJ2-2; TRBD1 is a possible D gene (5 bases). CDR1 is SGHNT and CDR2 is YENEEA in the germline V gene. The CDR3 runs to 13 residues. V dropped 4 bases and J dropped 5 bases, with 8 bases sitting between them. The CDR3 sequence: CASSSRDTGELFF. DNA of the CDR3: TGTGCCAGCAGCTCCAGGGATACCGGGGAGCTGTTTTTT.

This chain uses TRBV4-2 with TRBJ2-3; D gene unclear. Trimming removed 0 bases at V and 5 bases at J, with 6 bases between. CDR1 and CDR2 (germline): LGHNA, YNFKEQ. This CDR3 is built from 13 residues. In nucleotides, the CDR3 is TGTGCCAGCAGCCAAGAACCCAGAGATACGCAGTATTTT. It encodes CASSQEPRDTQYF.

This sequence joins TRBV19 and TRBJ2-5; 9 bases align to TRBD2. The V gene end was trimmed by 3 bases and the J gene end by 5 bases; junction bases not matched to a gene: 10. Germline lookup yields CDR1 LNHDA and CDR2 SQIVND (reference sequence). The CDR3 length is 16 residues. Here the CDR3 reads CASSIQRGAVSETQYF. DNA for the CDR3: TGTGCCAGTAGTATTCAGCGGGGGGCCGTCTCTGAGACCCAGTACTTC.

The chain combines TRBV5-1 with TRBJ1-2; 7 nucleotides align to TRBD1. V dropped 4 bases and J dropped 1; count of bases not matched to a gene: 4. Germline CDR1 SGHRS, CDR2 YFSETQ. The CDR3 totals 14 residues. The CDR3 here is CASSQTGDNYGYTF. Written as DNA, the CDR3 is TGCGCCAGCAGCCAAACAGGGGATAACTATGGCTACACCTTC.

The rearrangement uses TRBV27 and TRBJ2-7; 8 nucleotides match TRBD2. Per germline, CDR1 MNHEY and CDR2 SMNVEV (reference sequence). This CDR3 contains 15 residues. Losses at the gene ends were 3 bases for V and 3 bases for J; bases not matched to a gene: 7. The CDR3 reads CASSFGGLGNYEQYF. The CDR3 nucleotides are TGTGCCAGCAGTTTCGGGGGACTAGGGAACTACGAGCAGTACTTC.

J is TRBJ2-7 and V is TRBV6-1, with 8 bases lining up with TRBD2. Germline trimming cut 4 bases from V and 0 bases from J; bases unmatched to any gene: 8. CDR1 and CDR2 from the germline V gene are MNHNS and SASEGT. The CDR3 is 16 residues long. CDR3 in amino acids: CASSVQREWSSYEQYF. In DNA form, the CDR3 reads TGTGCCAGCAGTGTGCAGCGGGAGTGGAGCTCCTACGAGCAGTACTTC.

This sequence joins TRBV24-1 and TRBJ2-2, with 8 nucleotides matching TRBD1. Germline-derived CDR1 and CDR2 are KGHDR and SFDVKD. V was pared by 4 bases and J by 6 bases, with 3 bases of the junction left unmatched. This CDR3 has 14 amino acids. The CDR3 reads CATSDNRGAGELFF. In DNA, the CDR3 is TGTGCCACCAGTGACAACAGGGGGGCCGGGGAGCTGTTTTTT.

The chain carries TRBV5-1 and TRBJ2-7; a weak D match, TRBD2 (6 bases). Between the trimmed V and J ends, which lost 4 bases and 5 bases, there was a span of 16 bases. The CDR3 length is 14 residues. Per germline, CDR1 SGHRS and CDR2 YFSETQ. For the CDR3, the DNA is TGCGCCAGCAGCGAGGGGTGGAGGGCCCACGAGCAGTACTTC. Its protein is CASSEGWRAHEQYF.

V usage is TRBV21-1 and J usage is TRBJ2-5; TRBD1 reflects the table's D call only, with no check against the DNA. TRBV21-1 represents a pseudogene. The CDR3 is 13 amino acids. CDR3 protein: CASRDDSQETQYF. The CDR3 DNA follows: TGTGCCAGCAGGGACGACAGCCAAGAGACCCAGTACTTC.

This clone was picked up a small number of times. The chain links TRBV6-5 to TRBJ1-2; D is perhaps TRBD1 (5 bases). Germline V lookup: CDR1 MNHEY, CDR2 SVGAGI. V was shortened by 2 bases and J by 4 bases, with 14 bases between the two germline ends. This CDR3 has 15 residues. CDR3 residues: CASSYKGREGYGYTF. In DNA form, the CDR3 reads TGTGCCAGCAGTTACAAGGGCAGGGAGGGCTATGGCTACACCTTC.

J is TRBJ2-1 and V is TRBV15, with TRBD2 identical over 8 bases. The germline V gene encodes CDR1 LNHNV and CDR2 YYDKDF (reference sequence). CDR3 length: 16 residues. The V and J ends lost 5 bases and 7 bases, in that order; junction bases with no gene match: 13. The CDR3 nucleotides read TGTGCCACCAGCGGGGGAAGCGGGAGTGAAGAGAATGAGCAGTTCTTC. Translation: CATSGGSGSEENEQFF.

This clone was observed once. V and J are TRBV4-1 and TRBJ2-5, with D possibly being TRBD1 (6 bases). Germline assignment: CDR1 MGHRA and CDR2 YSYEKL. The CDR3 contains 16 residues. With 0 bases removed from V and 5 bases from J, the gap between germline ends came to 16 bases. The CDR3: CASSQDPLTGRETQYF. CDR3 DNA sequence: TGCGCCAGCAGCCAAGATCCCCTGACAGGCCGGGAGACCCAGTACTTC.

This clone was observed at least ten times. V and J are TRBV4-1 and TRBJ1-1; D is unclear. Germline CDR1 and CDR2: MGHRA and YSYEKL. Trimming shortened V by 4 bases and J by 2 bases, and 11 bases separated the two germline ends. CDR3 length: 14 amino acids. The CDR3 sequence is CASSRLRSNTEAFF. CDR3 DNA: TGCGCCAGCAGCCGTCTCCGGTCCAACACTGAAGCTTTCTTT.

In this sample, this clone turned up once. The J gene is TRBJ2-7, the V gene TRBV10-3; a weak D match, TRBD1 (5 bases). Trimming shortened V by 0 bases and J by 0 bases, and 9 bases separated the two germline ends. The V gene's germline CDR1 is ENHRY and CDR2 SYGVKD. The CDR3 spans 15 residues. The CDR3 coding sequence is TGTGCCATCAGTGAGTCGACAGAACTCTCCTACGAGCAGTACTTC. Protein: CAISESTELSYEQYF.

A remark on this clone: The sample carries other DNA sequences with the same CDR3. The chain carries TRBV9 and TRBJ2-5; 7 nucleotides agree with TRBD2. Looked up from germline, CDR1 is SGDLS and CDR2 is YYNGEE. The CDR3 consists of 15 residues. J lost 0 bases, V lost 2 bases, and 4 bases had no gene match. CDR3 residues: CASSVAGGYQETQYF. In nucleotides, the CDR3 is TGTGCCAGCAGCGTGGCCGGGGGGTACCAAGAGACCCAGTACTTC.

The chain employs TRBV19 and TRBJ1-2, with D possibly TRBD1 on 5 matching bases. Between the trimmed V and J ends, which lost 10 bases and 4 bases, there was a span of 16 bases. Germline V gene lookup returns CDR1 LNHDA and CDR2 SQIVND (reference sequence). CDR3 length: 13 amino acids. In DNA, the CDR3 is TGTGCCACGACAGACAGCGCGCTCTATGGCTACACCTTC. It encodes CATTDSALYGYTF.

The V gene is TRBV10-3, the J gene TRBJ2-5; no reliable D call. V was clipped by 4 bases and J by 2 bases, with 11 bases between them. The germline V gene encodes CDR1 ENHRY and CDR2 SYGVKD. There are 14 residues in the CDR3. The CDR3 region is CAISVNSKQETQYF. CDR3 DNA: TGTGCCATCAGTGTCAATAGTAAGCAAGAGACCCAGTACTTC.

The chain joins TRBV19 to TRBJ1-4, with TRBD1 as a possible D gene (5 bases). CDR1 is LNHDA and CDR2 is SQIVND in the germline V gene (reference sequence). Trimming took 8 bases from V and 3 from J, leaving 7 bases between them. This CDR3 comprises 12 residues. In DNA form, the CDR3 reads TGTGCCAGTTCGGGGGCTAATGAAAAACTGTTTTTT. It yields the protein CASSGANEKLFF.

The chain links TRBV12-5 to TRBJ1-5; 7 nucleotides agree with TRBD1. The CDR3 has 19 amino acids. The V gene's germline CDR1 is LGHNT and CDR2 FRNRAP. V shed 3 bases and J 5 bases; nucleotides not matched to a gene: 19. The CDR3 region has the DNA TGTGCTAGTGGTTTAGTGTTAGGTCTGGGACAGAGGACGGATCAGCCCCAGCATTTT. Residues: CASGLVLGLGQRTDQPQHF.

The rearrangement links TRBV2 to TRBJ2-5; D remains ambiguous. The V and J ends lost 2 bases and 5 bases respectively, with 9 bases between them. Germline loops: CDR1 SNHLY, CDR2 FYNNEI. The CDR3 spans 13 residues. In nucleotides, the CDR3 is TGTGCCAGCAGTGAATTGGAGTTGGAGACCCAGTACTTC. Amino acids: CASSELELETQYF.

The chain combines TRBV27 with TRBJ2-7; 8 bases align to TRBD1. There are 14 residues in the CDR3. In germline, CDR1 is MNHEY, CDR2 SMNVEV (reference sequence). With V trimmed by 3 bases and J by 9 bases, 10 bases remained unmatched. CDR3 sequence reads: CASSLGSGGMGQYF. CDR3 coding DNA: TGTGCCAGCAGTTTGGGATCAGGGGGCATGGGGCAGTACTTC.

The chain carries TRBV19 and TRBJ2-2, with 7 bases fitting TRBD1. The germline CDR1 and CDR2 sequences are LNHDA and SQIVND (reference sequence). CDR3 length: 15 residues. V lost 4 bases to trimming and J lost 2 bases; unmatched junction nucleotides: 4. CDR3 in DNA: TGTGCCAGTAGTAGGGCAGGGGGTAACACCGGGGAGCTGTTTTTT. Amino acids: CASSRAGGNTGELFF.

V gene TRBV10-3 combines with J gene TRBJ2-7; D may be TRBD1 (6 bases). This CDR3 is built from 15 residues. Deletions cut 2 bases from V and 0 bases from J, with 11 bases between. CDR1 and CDR2 from the germline V gene are ENHRY and SYGVKD. CDR3 nucleotides: TGTGCCATCAGTGAGGGGGACAAGAGCTCCTACGAGCAGTACTTC. Encoded protein: CAISEGDKSSYEQYF.

The V call is TRBV7-9, the J call TRBJ1-6; D unresolved. Germline V CDR1 and CDR2: SEHNR, FQNEAQ (reference sequence). Trimming shortened V by 1 base and J by 7 bases, and 17 bases separated the two germline ends. The CDR3 sequence is 17 residues long. The CDR3 loop is CASSLVIGEPGNSPLHF. CDR3 bases: TGTGCCAGCAGCTTAGTGATCGGGGAACCGGGCAATTCACCCCTCCACTTT. Supplemented by reference TRBV7-9 and TRBJ1-6, the full variable domain reads DTGVSQNPRHKITKRGQNVTFRCDPISEHNRLYWYRQTLGQGPEFLTYFQNEAQLEKSRLLSDRFSAERPKGSFSTLEIQRTEQGDSAMYLCASSLVIGEPGNSPLHFGNGTRLTVT.

J is TRBJ2-5 and V is TRBV5-1, with unresolved D. The CDR3 extends over 13 amino acids. Between the trimmed V and J ends, which lost 4 bases and 5 bases, there was a span of 12 bases. The V gene's germline CDR1 is SGHRS and CDR2 YFSETQ. The CDR3 DNA reads as TGCGCCAGCAGCCCTCCGGGTGGGGAGACCCAGTACTTC. Protein: CASSPPGGETQYF.

The chain employs TRBV11-2 and TRBJ2-7; possible D gene TRBD2, 5 bases. Germline loops: CDR1 SGHAT, CDR2 FQNNGV. The CDR3 totals 14 residues. The ends were cut back, 4 bases at V and 5 bases at J, with 15 bases in the middle. The CDR3 DNA reads TGTGCCAGCAGCTATACCGGCGGAGGAGACGAGCAGTACTTC. It is translated as CASSYTGGGDEQYF.

This clone was recorded once. This sequence joins TRBV7-9 and TRBJ1-2, with a weak D call TRBD1 (5 bases). Germline values: CDR1 SEHNR, CDR2 FQNEAQ (reference sequence). The CDR3 extends over 15 amino acids. Trimming took off 4 bases at V and 11 bases at J, with 23 bases between the two ends. The CDR3 sequence is CASSSARGAADIYTF. CDR3 DNA sequence: TGTGCCAGCAGCTCAGCCCGCGGGGCCGCTGATATTTACACCTTC.

This sequence joins TRBV29-1 and TRBJ1-1, with D unresolved. Germline CDR1 and CDR2: SQVTM and ANQGSEA. This CDR3 has 13 residues. V was shortened by 2 bases and J by 0 bases, with 7 bases between the two germline ends. CDR3 DNA sequence: TGCAGCGTTGAACGCAGATTGAACACTGAAGCTTTCTTT. Translation gives CSVERRLNTEAFF.